Presented here are 8 T cell receptor beta chains from one specimen sequenced in a study of blood T cells in healthy people across ages. Together with a sample-barcoded 5' primer, a J-beta primer mix was included in a second PCR lasting about 7 to 11 cycles. TCRdb re-derived calls from the 5' RACE reads in MiXCR, one entry per CDR3 protein. The sample gives about 1.8 million distinct CDR3 sequences, 49% of which show up once; around 2.1% is in the top ten. Sequenced input: blood. These TCRs come from a woman between 35 and 50 years old in good health.

The chain links TRBV6-2 or TRBV6-3 to TRBJ2-7; 7 bases match TRBD2. The last part of the DNA fits TRBJ2-5 better; the J call may be wrong. CDR3 size: 14 residues. CDR1 is MNHEY, CDR2 SVGEGT, per germline. CDR3 coding DNA: TGTGCCAGCAGTGCCTCCGGACTAGGCGGGACCCAGTACTTC. Amino acid sequence: CASSASGLGGTQYF.

The rearrangement links TRBV15 to TRBJ2-1; 7 bases are shared with TRBD1. The tail of the sequence fits TRBJ2-7 better, so the J call may be wrong. The CDR3 spans 15 residues. Germline CDR1 LNHNV, CDR2 YYDKDF (reference sequence). The CDR3 DNA reads TGTGCCACCGCTAGCTCGAGACAGGGCTATAATGAGCAGTACTTC. As protein: CATASSRQGYNEQYF.

The chain carries TRBV28 and TRBJ2-7; 11 bases align to TRBD1. The J call may be incorrect, as the DNA end agrees better with TRBJ2-4. Germline CDR1 and CDR2: MDHEN and SYDVKM. The CDR3 is 16 amino acids. CDR3 sequence reads: CASSPVGQGVKDIQYF. As DNA, the CDR3 is TGTGCCAGCAGCCCCGTGGGACAGGGGGTTAAGGACATTCAGTACTTC.

This rearrangement joins TRBV14 to TRBJ2-4, with TRBD2 matching over 8 bases. From germline, CDR1 is SGHDN and CDR2 FVKESK. This CDR3 has 17 amino acids. The trim removed 5 bases at V and 4 bases at J, leaving 13 bases unmatched. The CDR3 nucleotides read TGTGCCAGCAGCAGATCCCTCAGCGGGGGCACAAAAAACATTCAGTACTTC. Amino acid sequence: CASSRSLSGGTKNIQYF.

The chain carries TRBV6-5 and TRBJ1-4; D is uncertain. V lost 6 bases to trimming and J lost 0 bases, with 11 bases between them. The CDR3 extends over 15 amino acids. Germline-derived CDR1 and CDR2 are MNHEY and SVGAGI. This CDR3 is CASSNLGATNEKLFF. DNA for the CDR3: TGTGCCAGCAGCAACCTTGGGGCAACTAATGAAAAACTGTTTTTT.

The J gene is TRBJ2-5, the V gene TRBV7-2, with D perhaps TRBD1 (5 bases). The CDR3 consists of 14 residues. Germline V gene lookup returns CDR1 SGHTA and CDR2 FQGNSA. The V and J ends lost 1 base and 5 bases respectively, with 11 bases between them. This CDR3 reads CASSLVPGIETQYF. Here the CDR3 DNA reads TGTGCCAGCAGCTTAGTTCCAGGGATCGAGACCCAGTACTTC.

This clonotype has only a few counts. The chain carries TRBV20-1 and TRBJ1-2, with D tentatively TRBD1 (5 bases). The CDR3 length is 16 residues. Germline CDR1 reads DFQATT; CDR2 reads SNEGSKA (reference sequence). The V gene lost 6 bases and the J gene lost 4 bases, with 24 bases spanning the gap. The CDR3 DNA sequence: TGCAGTGCCTCCCGCGGGTCAGGGAAGTTGATCTATGGCTACACCTTC. Translating it yields CSASRGSGKLIYGYTF.

This chain links TRBV11-1 with TRBJ2-1; TRBD2 matches 14 bases. The V gene end was trimmed by 8 bases and the J gene end by 8 bases; junction bases not matched to a gene: 5. Germline V gene lookup returns CDR1 SGHAT and CDR2 FQDESV (reference sequence). The CDR3 loop spans 14 amino acids. CDR3 nucleotides: TGTGCCAGCCAGACTAGCGGGGGGGCCCATGAGCAGTTCTTC. Translated, it gives CASQTSGGAHEQFF. The full variable domain, in which reference TRBV11-1 and TRBJ2-1 provide the parts outside the CDR3, is EAEVAQSPRYKITEKSQAVAFWCDPISGHATLYWYRQILGQGPELLVQFQDESVVDDSQLPKDRFSAERLKGVDSTLKIQPAELGDSAMYLCASQTSGGAHEQFFGPGTRLTVL.